Detailed here is one T cell receptor (beta chain). Its antigen is not known. PCR involved 60 Vbeta and 13 Jbeta primers. Some clones are missing from TCRdb's copy, which holds only in-frame ones; the method was immunoSEQ multiplex PCR. The profile shows around 160,000 clones, approximately 79% of them singletons. These data come from a study of cytomegalovirus exposure and HLA in healthy donors. Study-wide points: Presence/absence comparisons presumed near-even sequencing depth among donors.

There are 15 residues in the CDR3. Trimming took 8 bases from V and 3 from J; bases not matched to a gene: 12. Germline CDR1 is MNHNS and CDR2 is SASEGT. The chain uses TRBV6-1 and TRBJ2-5; 7 bases are shared with TRBD2. The origin of this receptor is a human donor in good health. Material: PBMCs. For the CDR3, the DNA is TGTGCCAGCCTAAGCGGGGCCTTAGGAGAAGAGACCCAGTACTTC. Encoded protein: CASLSGALGEETQYF.